These 17 T cell receptor beta chains were all obtained from the same sample, sequenced in a study of T cell responses to AZD1222 COVID-19 vaccine. Sequencing used immunoSEQ multiplex PCR; TCRdb keeps in-frame clones, though not all of them. Among 120,000 or so clones listed, more than 85% were seen once. This sample comprised peripheral blood, obtained on day 0 of MenACWY control vaccination. These receptors all stem from an adult in good health.

This clone was seen only once. J is TRBJ1-2 and V is TRBV6-5; maybe TRBD1 (5 bases). Trimming stripped 7 bases from V and 1 base from J, with 10 bases between. This CDR3 contains 13 residues. The germline CDR1 and CDR2 sequences are MNHEY and SVGAGI. The CDR3 DNA follows: TGTGCCAGCACCCCAGGGTTTAACTATGGCTACACCTTC. Translated: CASTPGFNYGYTF.

The rearrangement joins TRBV7-6 to TRBJ2-5, with TRBD1 matching 10 bases. Germline V gene data show CDR1 as SGHVS and CDR2 as FNYEAQ. The CDR3 spans 15 residues. Unmatched junction bases numbered 7, after V lost 4 bases and J lost 5 bases. This CDR3 is CASSSRDRGAETQYF. The CDR3 DNA reads TGTGCCAGCAGCTCCCGGGACAGGGGAGCGGAGACCCAGTACTTC.

The chain carries TRBV5-1 and TRBJ1-1; possible D gene TRBD1, 6 bases. Between the trimmed V and J ends, which lost 4 bases and 1 base, there was a span of 11 bases. Germline V lookup: CDR1 SGHRS, CDR2 YFSETQ. The CDR3 length is 14 residues. This chain's CDR3 is CASSPGGPNTEAFF. The CDR3 coding sequence is TGCGCCAGCAGCCCGGGGGGGCCGAACACTGAAGCTTTCTTT.

The chain is built from TRBV5-4 and TRBJ2-5; TRBD1 matches at 7 bases. Losses at the gene ends were 0 bases for V and 4 bases for J; bases not matched to a gene: 3. The CDR3 runs to 14 residues. From germline, CDR1 is SGHNT and CDR2 YYREEE (reference sequence). The CDR3 nucleotides are TGTGCCAGCAGCTTGGACGACAGGGTAGAGACCCAGTACTTC. It is translated as CASSLDDRVETQYF. Drawing the rest from reference TRBV5-4 and TRBJ2-5, the complete variable domain is ETGVTQSPTHLIKTRGQQVTLRCSSQSGHNTVSWYQQALGQGPQFIFQYYREEENGRGNFPPRFSGLQFPNYSSELNVNALELDDSALYLCASSLDDRVETQYFGPGTRLLVL.

The chain carries TRBV13 and TRBJ2-7; 10 bases are shared with TRBD2. Germline lookup yields CDR1 PRHDT and CDR2 FYEKMQ (reference sequence). This CDR3 has 15 residues. Germline trimming cut 0 bases from V and 7 bases from J; bases unmatched to any gene: 6. The CDR3: CASSLGLAGVGEQYF. CDR3 DNA: TGTGCCAGCAGCTTAGGTCTAGCGGGAGTTGGAGAGCAGTACTTC.

The V gene is TRBV7-9, the J gene TRBJ2-1; the D is unclear. V lost 3 bases, J lost 9 bases, and 15 bases lay in between. CDR1 is SEHNR and CDR2 is FQNEAQ in the germline V gene (reference sequence). The CDR3 covers 14 residues. CDR3 amino acids: CASSLGQVATEQFF. The DNA of the CDR3 is TGTGCCAGCAGCTTGGGCCAGGTGGCTACTGAGCAGTTCTTC.

The chain uses TRBV7-9 and TRBJ1-2; TRBD1 is a possible D gene (6 bases). The V end lost 5 bases, the J end lost 2 bases, and 12 bases lay between the germline ends. This CDR3 has 14 residues. Per germline, CDR1 SEHNR and CDR2 FQNEAQ (reference sequence). The CDR3 region is CASSLLTGNYGYTF. CDR3 sequence (DNA): TGTGCCAGCAGCCTACTGACAGGAAACTATGGCTACACCTTC.

The chain employs TRBV30 and TRBJ1-2, with D uncertain. The V and J ends lost 3 bases and 8 bases respectively, with 10 bases between them. The CDR3 totals 11 residues. Looked up from germline, CDR1 is GTSNPN and CDR2 is SVGIG (reference sequence). CDR3 amino acids: CAWSAMGGYTF. CDR3 sequence (DNA): TGTGCCTGGAGCGCCATGGGGGGCTACACCTTC.

V and J are TRBV30 and TRBJ1-3; D gene uncertain. Trimming stripped 2 bases from V and 1 base from J, with 6 bases between. Germline CDR1 GTSNPN, CDR2 SVGIG (reference sequence). The CDR3 covers 13 residues. CDR3 DNA sequence: TGTGCCTGGAGTAGTCAATCTGGAAACACCATATATTTT. Protein sequence: CAWSSQSGNTIYF.

The genes are TRBV27 and TRBJ1-2; D unresolved. V gave up 0 bases and J gave up 4 bases, with 12 bases separating them. Germline V lookup: CDR1 MNHEY, CDR2 SMNVEV (reference sequence). This CDR3 is built from 15 residues. The CDR3 region is CASSLSPVKGYGYTF. The CDR3, as DNA: TGTGCCAGCAGTTTATCCCCCGTGAAGGGCTATGGCTACACCTTC.

The genes are TRBV10-2 and TRBJ2-1, with 9 bases identical to TRBD1. CDR3 length equals 13 residues. Germline loops: CDR1 WSHSY, CDR2 SAAADI. After removal of 6 bases from V and 9 bases from J, the junction contained 6 bases not matched to a gene. The CDR3 sequence is CASRGTGISEQFF. CDR3 DNA: TGCGCCAGCAGGGGGACAGGGATCAGTGAGCAGTTCTTC.

This chain connects TRBV12-3 or TRBV12-4 to TRBJ1-5; TRBD1 agrees at 9 bases. The J segment lost 15 bases and the V segment lost 5 bases, leaving 5 bases of the junction unmatched. The CDR3 is 11 amino acids. CDR3 sequence: CASSIGQGPHF. CDR3 in DNA: TGTGCCAGCAGTATCGGACAGGGGCCGCATTTT.

J is TRBJ2-2 and V is TRBV24-1; TRBD2 matches 10 bases. Germline V gene lookup returns CDR1 KGHDR and CDR2 SFDVKD. The junction had 11 bases not matched to a gene; V was cut back by 5 bases and J by 6 bases. The length of the CDR3 is 17 residues. The CDR3 here is CATSARLAGRKAGELFF. The CDR3 DNA is TGTGCCACCAGTGCTAGACTAGCGGGTAGAAAGGCCGGGGAGCTGTTTTTT.

The V and J genes are TRBV29-1 and TRBJ2-1, with 7 bases aligning to TRBD2. Looked up from germline, CDR1 is SQVTM and CDR2 is ANQGSEA. The CDR3 extends over 14 amino acids. J gave up 2 bases and V 6 bases, and 7 bases lay outside the gene matches. The CDR3 region is CSVVGRAPYNEQFF. CDR3 sequence (DNA): TGCAGCGTCGTTGGGAGGGCCCCCTACAATGAGCAGTTCTTC.

This clone was recorded only once. This chain connects TRBV4-1 to TRBJ2-1; 10 bases match TRBD2. V lost 4 bases to trimming and J lost 4 bases; unmatched junction nucleotides: 7. The CDR3 is 16 amino acids. The germline CDR1 and CDR2 sequences are MGHRA and YSYEKL. Here the CDR3 reads CASSLILAGTYNEQFF. The CDR3 DNA sequence: TGCGCCAGCAGCCTCATACTAGCGGGGACATACAATGAGCAGTTCTTC.

The rearrangement uses TRBV3-1 (or the pseudogene TRBV3-2) and TRBJ2-1; D might be TRBD1 (6 bases). Germline CDR1 LGHDT, CDR2 YNNKEL (reference sequence). V was shortened by 0 bases and J by 4 bases, with 19 bases between the two germline ends. The CDR3 sequence is 18 residues long. The DNA for the CDR3 is TGTGCCAGCAGCCAAGATAGTACAGGGAATATGGGATACAATGAGCAGTTCTTC. Translated: CASSQDSTGNMGYNEQFF.

The V and J genes are TRBV4-2 and TRBJ1-1; the D gene is possibly TRBD1 (5 bases). Germline CDR1 LGHNA, CDR2 YNFKEQ. CDR3 size: 15 residues. Trimming pared 2 bases from V and 7 bases from J, leaving 17 bases between. As DNA, the CDR3 is TGTGCCAGCAGCCAAACATTCGACAGTACTAGTGAAGCTTTCTTT. This encodes CASSQTFDSTSEAFF.